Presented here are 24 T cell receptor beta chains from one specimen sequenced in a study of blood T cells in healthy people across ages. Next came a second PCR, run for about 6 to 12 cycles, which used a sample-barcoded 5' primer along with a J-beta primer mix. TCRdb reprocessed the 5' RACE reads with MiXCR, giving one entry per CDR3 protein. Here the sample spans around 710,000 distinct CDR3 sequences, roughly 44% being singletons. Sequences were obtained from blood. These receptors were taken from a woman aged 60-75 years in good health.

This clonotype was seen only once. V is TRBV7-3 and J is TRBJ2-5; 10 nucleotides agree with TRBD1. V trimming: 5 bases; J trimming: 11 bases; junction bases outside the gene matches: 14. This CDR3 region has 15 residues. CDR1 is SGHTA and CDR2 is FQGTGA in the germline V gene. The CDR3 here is CASSPGQGGYNEQYF. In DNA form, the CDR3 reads TGTGCCAGCAGCCCTGGACAGGGGGGATACAATGAGCAGTACTTC.

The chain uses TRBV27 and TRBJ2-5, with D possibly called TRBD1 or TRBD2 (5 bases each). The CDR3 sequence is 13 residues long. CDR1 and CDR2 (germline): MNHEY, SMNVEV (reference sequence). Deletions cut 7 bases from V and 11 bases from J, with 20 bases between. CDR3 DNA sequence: TGTGCCAGCACCCTAAGAGGGGCCAATGAGCAGTACTTC. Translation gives CASTLRGANEQYF.

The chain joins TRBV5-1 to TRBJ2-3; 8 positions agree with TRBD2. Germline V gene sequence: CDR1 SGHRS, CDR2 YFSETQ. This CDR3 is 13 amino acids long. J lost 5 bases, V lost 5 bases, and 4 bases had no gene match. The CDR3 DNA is TGCGCCAGCAGAAATCTAGCGGGAGATACGCAGTATTTT. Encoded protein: CASRNLAGDTQYF.

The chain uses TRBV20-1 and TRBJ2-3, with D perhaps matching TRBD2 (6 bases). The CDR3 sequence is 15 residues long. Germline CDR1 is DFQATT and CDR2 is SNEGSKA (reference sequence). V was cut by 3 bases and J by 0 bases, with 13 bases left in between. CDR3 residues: CSASLPGASTDTQYF. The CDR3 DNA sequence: TGCAGTGCTAGTCTGCCGGGAGCCAGCACAGATACGCAGTATTTT.

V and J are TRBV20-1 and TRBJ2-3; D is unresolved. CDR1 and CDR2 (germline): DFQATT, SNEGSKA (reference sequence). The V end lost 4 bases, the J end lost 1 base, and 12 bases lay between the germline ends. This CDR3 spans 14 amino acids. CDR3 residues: CSAKAWTGTDTQYF. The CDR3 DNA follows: TGCAGTGCTAAGGCTTGGACCGGCACAGATACGCAGTATTTT.

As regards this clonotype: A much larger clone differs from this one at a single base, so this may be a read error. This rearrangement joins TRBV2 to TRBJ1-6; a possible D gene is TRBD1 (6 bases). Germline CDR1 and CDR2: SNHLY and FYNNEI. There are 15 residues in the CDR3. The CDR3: CVSSERPGADSPLHF. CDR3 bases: TGTGTCAGCAGTGAACGCCCGGGGGCAGATTCACCCCTCCACTTT.

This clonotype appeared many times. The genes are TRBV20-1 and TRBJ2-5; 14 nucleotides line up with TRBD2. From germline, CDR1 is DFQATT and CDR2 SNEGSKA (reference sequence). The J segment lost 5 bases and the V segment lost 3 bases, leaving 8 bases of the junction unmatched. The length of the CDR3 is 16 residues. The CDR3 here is CSASMGLAGVQETQYF. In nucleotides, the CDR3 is TGCAGTGCTAGTATGGGACTAGCGGGAGTCCAGGAGACCCAGTACTTC.

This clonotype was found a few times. The CDR3 bases are TGTGCCATCAGTGACAGACAGGGGGCGGACGAGCAGTACTTC. This gives the protein CAISDRQGADEQYF. This sequence joins TRBV10-3 and TRBJ2-7; 10 bases agree with TRBD1. Losses at the gene ends were 3 bases for V and 5 bases for J; bases not matched to a gene: 4. Germline loops: CDR1 ENHRY, CDR2 SYGVKD. This CDR3 contains 14 residues.

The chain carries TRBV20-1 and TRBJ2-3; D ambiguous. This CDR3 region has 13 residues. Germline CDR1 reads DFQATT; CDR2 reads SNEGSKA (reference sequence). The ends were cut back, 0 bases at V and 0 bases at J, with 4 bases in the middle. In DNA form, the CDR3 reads TGCAGTGCTAGAGAGACTAGCACAGATACGCAGTATTTT. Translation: CSARETSTDTQYF.

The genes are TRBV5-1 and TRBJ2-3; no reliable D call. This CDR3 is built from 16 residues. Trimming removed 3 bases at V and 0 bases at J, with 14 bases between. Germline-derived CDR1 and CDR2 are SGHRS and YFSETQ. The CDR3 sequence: CASSSQPTDSTDTQYF. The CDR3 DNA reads TGCGCCAGCAGCTCTCAACCGACGGACAGCACAGATACGCAGTATTTT.

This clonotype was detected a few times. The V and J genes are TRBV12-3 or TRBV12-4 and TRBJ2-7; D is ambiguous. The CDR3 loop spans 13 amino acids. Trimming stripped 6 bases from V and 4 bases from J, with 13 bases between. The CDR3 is CASRPENGYEQYF. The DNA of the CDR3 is TGTGCCAGCAGACCCGAAAACGGGTACGAGCAGTACTTC.

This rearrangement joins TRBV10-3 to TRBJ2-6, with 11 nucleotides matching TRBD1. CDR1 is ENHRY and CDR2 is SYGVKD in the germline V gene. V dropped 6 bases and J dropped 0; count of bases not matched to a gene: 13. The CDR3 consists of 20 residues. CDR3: CAISSLPPGTGGSGANVLTF. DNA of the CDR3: TGTGCCATCAGCTCCCTCCCCCCCGGGACAGGGGGCTCTGGGGCCAACGTCCTGACTTTC.

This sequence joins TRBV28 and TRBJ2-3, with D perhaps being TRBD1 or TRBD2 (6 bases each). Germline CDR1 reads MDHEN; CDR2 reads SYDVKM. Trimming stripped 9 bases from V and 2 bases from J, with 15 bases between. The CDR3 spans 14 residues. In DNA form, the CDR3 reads TGTGCCAGTCTGCCTGGGGGGCTCACAGATACGCAGTATTTT. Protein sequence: CASLPGGLTDTQYF.

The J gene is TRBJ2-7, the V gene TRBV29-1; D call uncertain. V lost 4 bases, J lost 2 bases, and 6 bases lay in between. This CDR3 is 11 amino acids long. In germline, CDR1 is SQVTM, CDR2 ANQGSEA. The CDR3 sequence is CSVVVTYEQYF. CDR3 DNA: TGCAGCGTTGTAGTTACCTACGAGCAGTACTTC.

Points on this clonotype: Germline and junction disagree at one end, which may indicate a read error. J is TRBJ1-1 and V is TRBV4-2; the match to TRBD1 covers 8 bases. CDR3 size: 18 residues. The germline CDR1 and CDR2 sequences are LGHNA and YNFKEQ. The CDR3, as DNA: TGTGCCGGCAGCCAAGATCCTGTCAGGGGGCGATTTGGTACTGAAGCTTTCTTT. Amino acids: CAGSQDPVRGRFGTEAFF.

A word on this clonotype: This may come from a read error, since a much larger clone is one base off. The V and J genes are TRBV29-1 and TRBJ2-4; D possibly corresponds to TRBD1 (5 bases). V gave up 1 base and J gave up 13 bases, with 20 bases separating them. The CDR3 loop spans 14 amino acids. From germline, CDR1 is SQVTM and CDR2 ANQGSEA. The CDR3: CSVEGYAGIHGQYF. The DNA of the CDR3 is TGCAGCGTTGAAGGGTACGCAGGGATACACGGGCAGTACTTC.

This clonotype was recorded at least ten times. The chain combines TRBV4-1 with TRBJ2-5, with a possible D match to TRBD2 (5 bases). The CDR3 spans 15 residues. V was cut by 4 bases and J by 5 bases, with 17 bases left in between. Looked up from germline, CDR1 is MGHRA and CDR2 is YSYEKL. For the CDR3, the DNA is TGCGCCAGCAGCCCACAACGGCGGGTTGGTGAGACCCAGTACTTC. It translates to CASSPQRRVGETQYF.

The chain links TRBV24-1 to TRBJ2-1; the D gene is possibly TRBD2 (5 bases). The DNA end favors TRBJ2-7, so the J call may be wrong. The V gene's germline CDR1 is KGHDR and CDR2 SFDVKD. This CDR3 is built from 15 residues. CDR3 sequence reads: CATSDLSGAYNEQYF. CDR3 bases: TGTGCCACCAGTGATTTAAGCGGAGCTTACAATGAGCAGTACTTC.

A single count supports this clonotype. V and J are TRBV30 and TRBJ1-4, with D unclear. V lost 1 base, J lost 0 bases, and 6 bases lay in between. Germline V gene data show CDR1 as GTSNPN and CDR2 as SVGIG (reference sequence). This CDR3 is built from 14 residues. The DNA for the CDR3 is TGTGCCTGGAGTGCCAGCGCAACTAATGAAAAACTGTTTTTT. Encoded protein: CAWSASATNEKLFF.

This CDR3 is CSVAKTSRETQYF. CDR3 DNA: TGCAGCGTTGCCAAGACTAGCAGGGAGACCCAGTACTTC. The rearrangement links TRBV29-1 to TRBJ2-5; TRBD2 matches 7 bases. CDR3 size: 13 residues. Germline V gives CDR1 SQVTM, CDR2 ANQGSEA. V was pared by 4 bases and J by 5 bases, with 7 bases of the junction left unmatched.

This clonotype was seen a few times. The CDR3 region has the DNA TGTGCCAGCAGCTTTGGTGGGACTGCGCAAGAGACCCAGTACTTC. Its translation is CASSFGGTAQETQYF. This chain links TRBV5-6 with TRBJ2-5; a possible D gene is TRBD2 (6 bases). The germline CDR1 and CDR2 sequences are SGHDT and YYEEEE. V was shortened by 2 bases and J by 2 bases, with 13 bases between the two germline ends. This CDR3 is 15 amino acids long.

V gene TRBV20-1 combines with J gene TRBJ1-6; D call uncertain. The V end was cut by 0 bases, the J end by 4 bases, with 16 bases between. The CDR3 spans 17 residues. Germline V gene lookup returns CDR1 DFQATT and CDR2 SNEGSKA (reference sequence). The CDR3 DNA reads TGCAGTGCTAGAGATCCTTTCGAAACGCCATATAATTCACCCCTCCACTTT. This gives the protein CSARDPFETPYNSPLHF.

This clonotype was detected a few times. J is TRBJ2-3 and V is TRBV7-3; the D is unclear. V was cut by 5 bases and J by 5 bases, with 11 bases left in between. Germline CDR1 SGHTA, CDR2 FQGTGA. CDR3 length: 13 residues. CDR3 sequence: CASSPPSGDTQYF. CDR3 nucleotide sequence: TGTGCCAGCAGCCCCCCCTCGGGAGATACGCAGTATTTT.

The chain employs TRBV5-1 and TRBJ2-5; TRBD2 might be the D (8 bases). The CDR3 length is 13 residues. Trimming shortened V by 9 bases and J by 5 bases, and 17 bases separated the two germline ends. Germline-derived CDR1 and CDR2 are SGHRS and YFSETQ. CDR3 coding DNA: TGCGCCACCACAGGGGCTAGCGGGGAGACCCAGTACTTC. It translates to CATTGASGETQYF.